Following are 18 T cell receptor beta chains from one sample sequenced in a study of T cell responses to AZD1222 COVID-19 vaccine listed by TCRdb under 2021. Preparation of the library involved the immunoSEQ multiplex PCR assay. Not all clones reach the TCRdb copy of this immuneACCESS table, which keeps in-frame sequences only. Checked studies attribute under half of the gap to unresolved V genes and leave the rest unexplained. The sample table lists around 200,000 clones, 85% to 95% of them with a count of one. Around 1.6% of the sample is in the top ten clones. The time point label, as the study defines it: about 28 days (+/-7) after the second vaccine dose. Sequenced material: peripheral blood, taken 28 days after the second AZD1222 dose. The receptors were gathered from an adult who received the AZD1222 COVID-19 vaccine.

The V and J genes are TRBV6-5 and TRBJ1-2, with a weak D call TRBD1 (5 bases). Germline values: CDR1 MNHEY, CDR2 SVGAGI. V lost 8 bases and J lost 6, with 13 bases in between. There are 12 residues in the CDR3. The CDR3 nucleotides read TGTGCCAGCCTCTGGGGCGGGAATGGCTACACCTTC. It yields the protein CASLWGGNGYTF.

The rearrangement uses TRBV3-1 (or the pseudogene TRBV3-2) and TRBJ2-5; maybe TRBD1 (6 bases). Germline lookup yields CDR1 LGHDT and CDR2 YNNKEL (reference sequence). The ends were cut back, 6 bases at V and 9 bases at J, with 29 bases in the middle. CDR3 length: 17 residues. CDR3: CASSRVVNRDIPRSQYF. The DNA for the CDR3 is TGTGCCAGCAGTCGTGTTGTGAACCGGGACATCCCTAGATCCCAGTACTTC.

Here the CDR3 DNA reads TGTGCCAGCAGCAAAGCGGGAGGGCCTTCAGATACGCAGTATTTT. This translates into CASSKAGGPSDTQYF. The rearrangement uses TRBV21-1 and TRBJ2-3; the table's D call TRBD2 went unverified against the DNA. TRBV21-1 is annotated as a pseudogene. The CDR3 loop spans 15 amino acids.

The rearrangement uses TRBV29-1 and TRBJ1-1, with D possibly TRBD1 on 5 matching bases. Germline V lookup: CDR1 SQVTM, CDR2 ANQGSEA. CDR3 length: 12 amino acids. Trimming removed 5 bases from V and 3 bases from J, with 10 bases in between. CDR3 in amino acids: CSVKKGDTEAFF. CDR3 in DNA: TGCAGCGTTAAGAAAGGGGACACTGAAGCTTTCTTT.

CDR3 sequence (DNA): TGTGCCAGCAGTTCACGTATTGGGGGACTAGCGGGAGTCAGGTCCTACGAGCAGTACTTC. Protein product: CASSSRIGGLAGVRSYEQYF. The V gene is TRBV27, the J gene TRBJ2-7; 14 bases fit TRBD2. Germline CDR1 reads MNHEY; CDR2 reads SMNVEV (reference sequence). This CDR3 is built from 20 residues. The V and J ends lost 4 bases and 1 base, in that order; junction bases with no gene match: 15.

The rearrangement uses TRBV2 and TRBJ2-1; no firm D call. The CDR3 sequence is 13 residues long. The V and J ends lost 3 bases and 5 bases respectively, with 8 bases between them. Germline CDR1 and CDR2: SNHLY and FYNNEI. This chain's CDR3 is CASSDTLNNEQFF. CDR3 DNA: TGTGCCAGCAGTGATACACTAAACAATGAGCAGTTCTTC.

In its sample, this clone was seen a few times. The chain has TRBV2 and TRBJ2-2; D is uncertain. V lost 4 bases, J lost 2 bases, and 8 bases lay in between. The CDR3 consists of 14 residues. CDR1 is SNHLY and CDR2 is FYNNEI in the germline V gene. In DNA form, the CDR3 reads TGTGCCAGCAGTGTCCTACAAAACACCGGGGAGCTGTTTTTT. Amino acids: CASSVLQNTGELFF.

The rearrangement links TRBV10-1 to TRBJ1-4, with 8 bases lining up with TRBD1. V shed 3 bases, J shed 8 bases, and the junction held 8 bases outside the gene matches. Germline CDR1 WNHNN, CDR2 SYGVQD (reference sequence). The CDR3 extends over 15 amino acids. The CDR3 is CASSENRGLVEKLFF. CDR3 coding DNA: TGCGCCAGCAGTGAAAACAGGGGGTTAGTAGAAAAACTGTTTTTT.

This chain connects TRBV4-1 to TRBJ1-5, with a tentative D call TRBD1 (6 bases). Trimming shortened V by 2 bases and J by 3 bases, and 14 bases separated the two germline ends. The CDR3 has 16 residues. Germline values: CDR1 MGHRA, CDR2 YSYEKL. CDR3 bases: TGCGCCAGCAGCCAACTTGAGGGGGGGCTCAATCAGCCCCAGCATTTT. Translated: CASSQLEGGLNQPQHF.

The chain couples TRBV28 to TRBJ1-1, with TRBD1 matching over 7 bases. Germline CDR1 MDHEN, CDR2 SYDVKM. With V trimmed by 10 bases and J by 6 bases, 8 bases remained unmatched. The length of the CDR3 is 12 residues. CDR3 DNA: TGTGCCACCGTGACAGGGCGCGCTGAAGCTTTCTTT. Amino acid sequence: CATVTGRAEAFF.

The gene calls are TRBV30 and TRBJ1-3, with D unclear. The CDR3 sequence is 11 residues long. Per the germline V gene, CDR1 is GTSNPN and CDR2 is SVGIG (reference sequence). Trimming pared 4 bases from V and 7 bases from J, leaving 8 bases between. The CDR3 loop is CAWMVGNTIYF. DNA of the CDR3: TGTGCCTGGATGGTGGGGAACACCATATATTTT. Combining the CDR3 with reference TRBV30 and TRBJ1-3 gives the whole variable domain SQTIHQWPATLVQPVGSPLSLECTVEGTSNPNLYWYRQAAGRGLQLLFYSVGIGQISSEVPQNLSASRPQDRQFILSSKKLLLSDSGFYLCAWMVGNTIYFGEGSWLTVV.

The rearrangement uses TRBV7-3 and TRBJ2-3; the D gene is possibly TRBD2 (7 bases). CDR3 length equals 14 residues. From germline, CDR1 is SGHTA and CDR2 FQGTGA. The V end was cut by 4 bases, the J end by 4 bases, with 12 bases between. The CDR3: CASSSRGGADTQYF. The CDR3 bases are TGTGCCAGCAGCTCCCGAGGGGGGGCAGATACGCAGTATTTT. The full variable domain, in which reference TRBV7-3 and TRBJ2-3 provide the parts outside the CDR3, is GAGVSQTPSNKVTEKGKYVELRCDPISGHTALYWYRQSLGQGPEFLIYFQGTGAADDSGLPNDRFFAVRPEGSVSTLKIQRTERGDSAVYLCASSSRGGADTQYFGPGTRLTVL.

The rearrangement joins TRBV28 to TRBJ2-7; D gene unclear. V lost 2 bases and J 8 bases, leaving 13 bases between the germline ends. Germline V CDR1 and CDR2: MDHEN, SYDVKM. CDR3 length: 13 residues. The CDR3 spells CASSLPPPTKQYF. The CDR3 nucleotides read TGTGCCAGCAGTTTACCGCCTCCAACCAAGCAGTACTTC.

The chain carries TRBV7-2 and TRBJ2-1; 10 bases map to TRBD2. Germline V gene lookup returns CDR1 SGHTA and CDR2 FQGNSA. The trim removed 3 bases at V and 5 bases at J, leaving 4 bases unmatched. The length of the CDR3 is 15 residues. As DNA, the CDR3 is TGTGCCAGCAGCTTGTCTAGCGGGGGAAACAATGAGCAGTTCTTC. Protein sequence: CASSLSSGGNNEQFF.

This chain links TRBV10-1 with TRBJ2-7; D is undetermined. The CDR3 contains 15 residues. Trimming pared 5 bases from V and 2 bases from J, leaving 16 bases between. Germline V gives CDR1 WNHNN, CDR2 SYGVQD (reference sequence). The CDR3 nucleotides read TGCGCCAGCAGTCACATACCGGGCGCCACCTACGAGCAGTACTTC. It encodes CASSHIPGATYEQYF.

The V gene is TRBV9, the J gene TRBJ1-1, with TRBD1 as a possible D gene (5 bases). Germline CDR1 SGDLS, CDR2 YYNGEE. This CDR3 comprises 13 residues. Trimming cost V 3 bases and J 0 bases, with 6 bases left between them. CDR3 sequence reads: CASSATVNTEAFF. The CDR3 bases are TGTGCCAGCAGCGCGACAGTGAACACTGAAGCTTTCTTT.

The rearrangement links TRBV27 to TRBJ1-4; 7 bases match TRBD1. The germline V gene has CDR1 MNHEY and CDR2 SMNVEV (reference sequence). V was clipped by 0 bases and J by 8 bases; unmatched bases: 6. The length of the CDR3 is 15 residues. The CDR3 DNA reads TGTGCCAGCAGTTTATCATGGACAGGTCGCGAAAAACTGTTTTTT. This translates into CASSLSWTGREKLFF.

This chain uses TRBV7-3 with TRBJ2-3; TRBD2 matches 12 bases. The CDR3 has 16 amino acids. Germline trimming cut 4 bases from V and 2 bases from J; bases unmatched to any gene: 4. In germline, CDR1 is SGHTA, CDR2 FQGTGA. This chain's CDR3 is CASSSGLAGPTDTQYF. CDR3 DNA sequence: TGTGCCAGCAGCTCGGGACTAGCGGGCCCCACAGATACGCAGTATTTT.